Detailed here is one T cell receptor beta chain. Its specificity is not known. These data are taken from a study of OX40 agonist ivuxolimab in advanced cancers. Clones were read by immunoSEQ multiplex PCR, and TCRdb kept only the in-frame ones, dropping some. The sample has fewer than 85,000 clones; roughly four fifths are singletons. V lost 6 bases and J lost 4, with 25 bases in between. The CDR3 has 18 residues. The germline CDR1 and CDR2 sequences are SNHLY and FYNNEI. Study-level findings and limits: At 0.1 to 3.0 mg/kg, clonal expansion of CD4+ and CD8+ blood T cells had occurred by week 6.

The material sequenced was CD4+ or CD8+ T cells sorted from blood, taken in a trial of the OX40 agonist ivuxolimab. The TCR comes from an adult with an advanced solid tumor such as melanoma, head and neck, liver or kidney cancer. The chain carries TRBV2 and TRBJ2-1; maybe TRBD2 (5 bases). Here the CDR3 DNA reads TGTGCCAGCAGGAACGGGGAACGAACCGCCCTTAAATACAATGAGCAGTTCTTC. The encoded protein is CASRNGERTALKYNEQFF.